Below, one T cell receptor (beta chain) is given with its context. No antigen is known for it. The data are from a study of shared clonotypes between healthy human individuals. Notes on the study in general: A few donors had about 5% of their naive CD4 clonotypes in common. Clonotypes not shared had lower generation probabilities than those common to all four donors.

Some clones are missing from TCRdb's copy, which holds only in-frame ones; the method was immunoSEQ multiplex PCR. The sample has approximately 2.4 million clones; roughly 95% are singletons. The CDR3 runs 12 residues. Deletions cut 3 bases from V and 9 bases from J, with 12 bases between. Germline V lookup: CDR1 GTSNPN, CDR2 SVGIG (reference sequence). The TCR was taken from a man younger than 35 in good health. Input material: naive CD4+ T cells sorted from blood. Subset denoted: CD45RA+ positively selected. The genes are TRBV30 and TRBJ1-5; D is ambiguous. CDR3 sequence reads: CAWRVNSGPQHF. The CDR3 DNA follows: TGTGCCTGGAGGGTAAACAGCGGGCCCCAGCATTTT.